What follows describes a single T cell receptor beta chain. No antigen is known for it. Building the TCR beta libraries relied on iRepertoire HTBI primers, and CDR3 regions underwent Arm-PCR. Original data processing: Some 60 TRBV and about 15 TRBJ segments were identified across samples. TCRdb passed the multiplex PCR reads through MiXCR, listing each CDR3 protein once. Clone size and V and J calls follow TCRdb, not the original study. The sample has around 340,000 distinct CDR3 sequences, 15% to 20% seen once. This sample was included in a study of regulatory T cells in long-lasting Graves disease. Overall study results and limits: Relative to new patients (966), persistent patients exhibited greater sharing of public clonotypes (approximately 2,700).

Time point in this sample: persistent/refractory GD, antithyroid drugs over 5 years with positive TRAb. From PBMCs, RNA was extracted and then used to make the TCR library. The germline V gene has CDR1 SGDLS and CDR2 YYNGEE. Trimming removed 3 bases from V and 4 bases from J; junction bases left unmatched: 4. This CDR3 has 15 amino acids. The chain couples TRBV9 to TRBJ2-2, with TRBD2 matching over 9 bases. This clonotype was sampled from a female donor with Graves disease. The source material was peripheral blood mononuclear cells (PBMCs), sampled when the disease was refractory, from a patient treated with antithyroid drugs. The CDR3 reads CASSASGMGTGELFF. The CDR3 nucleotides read TGTGCCAGCAGCGCTAGCGGGATGGGCACCGGGGAGCTGTTTTTT.